This TCR beta chain was sequenced during a study of blood T cell repertoires in COVID-19. As for the study in general: Acute-phase and convalescent COVID-19 samples originated in the United States, Italy and Spain. The analysed material was cDNA or gDNA that came from T cells, B-cell-depleted T cells, or PBMCs.

In the authors' workflow: Cell counts per sample came from amplifying reference gene primers. The table came from immunoSEQ multiplex PCR; TCRdb's copy has only in-frame clones and leaves some out. Clone size and the V and J calls come from that table; the DNA yielded D and trimming. This table holds some 290,000 clones, 86% found once. CDR3 length: 14 residues. Germline V CDR1 and CDR2: MDHEN, SYDVKM. Unmatched junction bases numbered 4, after V lost 2 bases and J lost 4 bases. The genes are TRBV28 and TRBJ1-2; 7 nucleotides agree with TRBD1. The TCR was taken from a man aged 18-30 years with active or convalescent COVID-19. Sequencing input: peripheral blood. DNA for the CDR3: TGTGCCAGCAGTTTAAGTGCAGGGGGCTATGGCTACACCTTC. Protein: CASSLSAGGYGYTF.